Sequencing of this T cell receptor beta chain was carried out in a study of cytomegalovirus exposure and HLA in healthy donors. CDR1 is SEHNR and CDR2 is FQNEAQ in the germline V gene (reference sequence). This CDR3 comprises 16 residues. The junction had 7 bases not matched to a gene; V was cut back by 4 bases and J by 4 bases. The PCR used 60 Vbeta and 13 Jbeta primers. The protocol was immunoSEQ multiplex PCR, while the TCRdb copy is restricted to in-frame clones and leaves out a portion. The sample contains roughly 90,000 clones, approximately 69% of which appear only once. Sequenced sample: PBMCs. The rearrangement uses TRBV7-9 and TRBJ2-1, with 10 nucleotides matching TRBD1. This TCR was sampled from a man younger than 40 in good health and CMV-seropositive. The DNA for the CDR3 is TGTGCCAGCAGCTCCCTGGACAGGGGGATTTACAATGAGCAGTTCTTC. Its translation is CASSSLDRGIYNEQFF.